Listed below are T cell receptor beta chains from one sample, sequenced in a study of blood T cell repertoires in COVID-19. Method: immunoSEQ multiplex PCR; TCRdb's copy keeps in-frame clones and lacks some. Of under 140,000 clones in the sample, more than 75% were seen once. The sample taken for sequencing was peripheral blood. The origin of the receptors is a woman in her forties or fifties with acute or convalescent COVID-19. CDR3s include the opening cysteine and the closing phenylalanine or tryptophan. D genes are given only for firm matches. A clone size is listed for some rows: how often the clone was seen (once, few, many), or a class if it is expanded.

once	TRBJ2-7	TRBV7-6	TRBD1	CASSLGGQGYEQYF	TGTGCCAGCAGCTTAGGGGGACAGGGCTACGAGCAGTACTTC
-	TRBJ1-2	TRBV11-2	-	CASSLDRNRAKRYGYTF	TGTGCCAGCAGCTTAGATCGGAACAGGGCAAAGAGGTATGGCTACACCTTC
-	TRBJ2-7	TRBV14	-	CASSQTLAWGEERYEQYF	TGTGCCAGCAGCCAAACCCTCGCCTGGGGGGAGGAGAGGTACGAGCAGTACTTC
few	TRBJ1-6	TRBV30	TRBD1	CACRNRGNSPLHF	TGTGCCTGCAGGAACAGGGGGAATTCACCCCTCCACTTT
-	TRBJ2-1	TRBV5-8	-	CASSRHRVGSYNEQFF	TGTGCCAGCAGCCGCCACAGGGTTGGCTCCTACAATGAGCAGTTCTTC
-	TRBJ2-5	TRBV5-1	TRBD2	CASVEREKETQYF	TGCGCCAGCGTCGAGCGGGAGAAAGAGACCCAGTACTTC
-	TRBJ1-3	TRBV4-1	-	CASSPGQHSGNTIYF	TGCGCCAGCAGCCCAGGACAGCACTCTGGAAACACCATATATTTT
-	TRBJ2-1	TRBV2	TRBD1	CASKPGGGTGGVKEQFF	TGTGCCAGCAAACCCGGCGGAGGGACAGGGGGCGTCAAAGAGCAGTTCTTC
few	TRBJ2-2	TRBV6-5	-	CASSYNAGTNTGELFF	TGTGCCAGCAGTTACAACGCGGGAACGAACACCGGGGAGCTGTTTTTT
-	TRBJ2-1	TRBV7-9	-	CASSLYSGETEQFF	TGTGCCAGCAGCTTATACTCAGGGGAGACTGAGCAGTTCTTC
-	TRBJ2-7	TRBV7-9	TRBD2	CASSWSGGEKGRYEQYF	TGTGCCAGCAGCTGGTCGGGGGGAGAGAAGGGCCGGTACGAGCAGTACTTC
-	TRBJ2-7	TRBV5-1	-	CASSLATIPPREQYF	TGCGCCAGCAGCTTAGCGACCATACCTCCCCGCGAGCAGTACTTC
-	TRBJ1-6	TRBV7-9	-	CASSLKLGGNNSPLHF	TGTGCCAGCAGCTTAAAATTAGGGGGTAATAATTCACCCCTCCACTTT
-	TRBJ1-5	TRBV5-1	-	CASSLGAGNQPQHF	TGCGCCAGCAGCTTAGGGGCGGGCAATCAGCCCCAGCATTTT
few	TRBJ1-1	TRBV11-2	TRBD1	CASSPGGNTEAFF	TGTGCCAGCAGCCCAGGGGGAAACACTGAAGCTTTCTTT
once	TRBJ2-3	TRBV10-1	TRBD2	CASSGPGLAGVPDTQYF	TGCGCCAGCAGTGGCCCCGGGCTAGCGGGAGTCCCAGATACGCAGTATTTT
-	TRBJ1-5	TRBV19	TRBD1	CASSLRDRDLYSNQPQHF	TGTGCCAGTAGCCTCCGGGACAGGGATTTGTATAGCAATCAGCCCCAGCATTTT
-	TRBJ2-1	TRBV6-1	TRBD2	CASSEARLAEAYNEQFF	TGTGCCAGCAGTGAAGCGCGTCTAGCGGAGGCCTACAATGAGCAGTTCTTC
-	TRBJ1-6	TRBV6-5	-	CASKRDGGNSPLHF	TGTGCCAGCAAACGGGACGGGGGGAATTCACCCCTCCACTTT
-	TRBJ2-2	TRBV3-1/TRBV3-2	-	CASSPFRLSPRAGELFF	TGTGCCAGCAGCCCCTTCCGACTATCACCGAGGGCCGGGGAGCTGTTTTTT
-	TRBJ2-2	TRBV4-2	-	CASSQQGTGELFF	TGTGCCAGCAGCCAACAGGGAACCGGGGAGCTGTTTTTT
-	TRBJ2-5	TRBV14	-	CASSLTSYQETQYF	TGTGCCAGCAGTCTTACTAGCTACCAAGAGACCCAGTACTTC
-	TRBJ2-1	TRBV10-1	TRBD2	CASSESGTLGRFF	TGCGCCAGCAGTGAAAGCGGGACTTTAGGTCGGTTCTTC
-	TRBJ2-3	TRBV19	TRBD2	CASSPPRAGGTDTQYF	TGTGCCAGTAGTCCCCCCCGAGCGGGAGGCACAGATACGCAGTATTTT
-	TRBJ2-1	TRBV2	TRBD2	CASSELAGGPSEQFF	TGTGCCAGCAGCGAACTAGCGGGAGGGCCAAGTGAGCAGTTCTTC
-	TRBJ2-7	TRBV11-3	-	CASSLGTGMAYEQYF	TGTGCCAGCAGCTTAGGAACAGGGATGGCCTACGAGCAGTACTTC
-	TRBJ2-1	TRBV5-1	-	CASSLDSREQFF	TGCGCCAGCAGCTTGGACTCCCGGGAGCAGTTCTTC
-	TRBJ1-4	TRBV20-1	-	CSGAGQEKLFF	TGCAGTGGGGCAGGGCAGGAAAAACTGTTTTTT
-	TRBJ1-1	TRBV7-9	TRBD1	CASSLDGTGSAEAFF	TGTGCCAGCAGCTTAGATGGGACAGGGTCGGCTGAAGCTTTCTTT
-	TRBJ2-7	TRBV6-1	-	CASSESGQLYEQYF	TGTGCCAGCAGTGAAAGCGGACAGCTATACGAGCAGTACTTC
-	TRBJ2-7	TRBV7-2	TRBD1	CASSPEVTGGYEQYF	TGTGCCAGCAGCCCCGAGGTGACAGGGGGCTACGAGCAGTACTTC
-	TRBJ2-2	TRBV3-1/TRBV3-2	TRBD2	CASSQEFLAGVVGELFF	TGTGCCAGCAGCCAAGAGTTTCTAGCGGGAGTGGTCGGGGAGCTGTTTTTT
-	TRBJ2-7	TRBV6-6	-	CASRRQARSYEQYF	TGTGCCAGCAGACGACAGGCCCGCTCCTACGAGCAGTACTTC
-	TRBJ2-5	TRBV7-9	TRBD2	CASWGGETQYF	TGTGCCAGCTGGGGGGGAGAGACCCAGTACTTC
-	TRBJ2-2	TRBV5-1	-	CASSLGTANTGELFF	TGCGCCAGCAGCTTGGGCACGGCGAACACCGGGGAGCTGTTTTTT
-	TRBJ2-7	TRBV3-1/TRBV3-2	-	CASSQGLQDSSYEQYF	TGTGCCAGCAGCCAAGGTTTGCAGGACAGCTCCTACGAGCAGTACTTC
-	TRBJ1-3	TRBV19	-	CASSLSRDSGNTIYF	TGTGCCAGTAGTTTGTCCAGGGACTCTGGAAACACCATATATTTT
-	TRBJ1-5	TRBV19	-	CASSSWENQPQHF	TGTGCCAGTAGCAGCTGGGAGAATCAGCCCCAGCATTTT
-	TRBJ1-2	TRBV19	-	CASRLMETTNYGYTF	TGTGCCAGTAGATTGATGGAGACGACTAACTATGGCTACACCTTC
-	TRBJ1-1	TRBV18	TRBD1	CASSPQTGMNTEAFF	TGTGCCAGCTCACCGCAGACAGGGATGAACACTGAAGCTTTCTTT
-	TRBJ1-2	TRBV12-5	-	CASGQNRDLIGYGYTF	TGTGCTAGTGGTCAGAATCGGGACTTGATTGGCTATGGCTACACCTTC
-	TRBJ2-7	TRBV28	TRBD2	CASSLFTSASSYEQYF	TGTGCCAGCAGTTTATTTACTAGCGCGAGCTCCTACGAGCAGTACTTC
-	TRBJ2-3	TRBV2	TRBD2	CASRGTSGAVDTQYF	TGTGCCAGCAGGGGGACTAGCGGGGCGGTAGATACGCAGTATTTT
-	TRBJ2-1	TRBV5-8	TRBD2	CASSWGLAGGGNEQFF	TGTGCCAGCAGCTGGGGTCTAGCGGGAGGAGGGAATGAGCAGTTCTTC
-	TRBJ2-2	TRBV9	-	CASSVGGAGTGELFF	TGTGCCAGCAGCGTTGGGGGAGCGGGCACCGGGGAGCTGTTTTTT
-	TRBJ2-1	TRBV13	-	CASSLGLEAHNEQFF	TGTGCCAGCAGCTTAGGGCTAGAGGCCCACAATGAGCAGTTCTTC
-	TRBJ2-2	TRBV6-5	-	CASRLRWERAGELFF	TGTGCCAGTAGGTTAAGGTGGGAGCGGGCCGGGGAGCTGTTTTTT
-	TRBJ1-3	TRBV7-2	-	CASSDGLPGNTIYF	TGTGCCAGCAGCGACGGGTTACCTGGAAACACCATATATTTT
few	TRBJ1-1	TRBV19	-	CASSPWRRDTEAFF	TGTGCCAGTAGTCCCTGGCGGAGGGACACTGAAGCTTTCTTT
once	TRBJ2-3	TRBV7-9	-	CASSFSVGREGADTQYF	TGTGCCAGCAGCTTTTCCGTCGGGCGGGAAGGGGCAGATACGCAGTATTTT
-	TRBJ2-7	TRBV28	TRBD1	CASNQLPGQGSYEQYF	TGTGCCAGCAACCAACTTCCGGGACAGGGGTCCTACGAGCAGTACTTC
-	TRBJ1-1	TRBV30	-	CAWKRPTDEAFF	TGTGCCTGGAAGAGGCCGACGGATGAAGCTTTCTTT
-	TRBJ2-7	TRBV24-1	-	CATSTRVGEQYF	TGTGCCACCAGCACCAGGGTTGGGGAGCAGTACTTC
-	TRBJ2-1	TRBV5-1	TRBD2	CASLPGLAGGASSYNEQFF	TGCGCCAGCCTGCCGGGACTAGCGGGAGGAGCGAGCTCCTACAATGAGCAGTTCTTC
-	TRBJ1-4	TRBV5-1	-	CASSLGGRANNEKLFF	TGCGCCAGCAGCTTGGGAGGCAGGGCAAATAATGAAAAACTGTTTTTT
few	TRBJ2-1	TRBV6-4	-	CASSDSDNNEQFF	TGTGCCAGCAGTGACTCGGACAACAATGAGCAGTTCTTC
-	TRBJ2-2	TRBV19	-	CASSMQAQVGGELFF	TGTGCCAGTAGTATGCAGGCCCAAGTAGGCGGGGAGCTGTTTTTT